This TCR beta chain was sequenced for a study of response to subunit inactivated influenza vaccine. Study-level findings and limits: The authors suggested that few new T cells are recruited per seasonal influenza vaccination.

This clonotype has just a few counts. Its antigen is unidentified. CDR3 length equals 13 residues. V was cut by 4 bases and J by 4 bases, with 10 bases left in between. The germline V gene encodes CDR1 SGDLS and CDR2 YYNGEE. One entry per CDR3 protein results from TCRdb running MiXCR on the RT-PCR reads. The table shows over 150,000 distinct CDR3 sequences, with approximately 8.7% occurring only once. Sequences were derived from non-naive T cells sorted from PBMCs, sampled on the day of vaccination. This receptor was taken from a man aged 50 or older who received an inactivated influenza vaccine. The chain joins TRBV9 to TRBJ2-3; D ambiguous. The CDR3 spells CASSPDRSDTQYF. The CDR3 DNA reads as TGTGCCAGCAGCCCGGACCGATCAGATACGCAGTATTTT.